This T cell receptor (beta chain) was sequenced for a study of T cell responses to AZD1222 COVID-19 vaccine (dated by TCRdb to about 2021). At the level of the whole study: AZD1222 recipients given second doses at about 4 weeks or at about 12 weeks were pooled, since spike-specific TCR depth and breadth were not found to differ between the two schedules. A total of 233 trial participants underwent TCR sequencing, of whom about 200 received two doses of AZD1222 and about 25 received two doses of the MenACWY control vaccine. Trial participants were enrolled by age into subgroups of 18-55, 56-69 and 70-plus years, and around 150, 28 and 57 TCR-sequenced participants, respectively, were included in these subgroups. The study at large found these results: Because no samples from the day 14 peak response were available, repertoires could be characterized only after the peak T cell response. In the small 56-69-year group, the increase in depth fell short of significance, most likely because of low power. Participants were mostly white British, with more females than males. The authors suggested clonal diversity may have been underestimated. CD4 TCRs associated with the vaccine covered the entire spike protein, and the dominant responses were in regions 160-218 and 743-854. Reportedly, close to half of the unique spike-specific TCRs recognized epitopes lying outside the regions that are mutated in the B.1.351 and B.1.1.7 variants. Conclusions about previously exposed vaccinees were limited because only six AZD1222 recipients were SARS-CoV-2 seropositive at baseline. Spike-specific TCR breadth and depth rose significantly after two AZD1222 doses compared with day 0 and with MenACWY recipients.

On this clone itself: The clone's antigen remains unknown. Base-call qualities are not available, and no considerably larger clone is one nucleotide away.

The germline V gene gives CDR1 as MDHEN and CDR2 as SYDVKM. The CDR3 contains 12 residues, cysteine and phenylalanine counted. Just the 36-base CDR3 DNA is kept, in frame starting at base 1. Trimming takes 5 bases from V and 4 bases from J, and the germline ends sit 8 bases apart. The CDR3 regions of human TCRbeta chains were analyzed by immunosequencing. Per the original workflow: TCRs in the repertoires were matched against a reference library of SARS-CoV-2-specific TCRs that had been generated with the MIRA antigen-specificity platform. Breadth was defined as the fraction of unique TCRs that were SARS-CoV-2-associated, and depth was defined as the fraction of total T cells that were SARS-CoV-2-associated. Using the MIRA data, each spike-specific TCR was mapped to the spike region that the TCR reacts to and placed in a CD4 or CD8 class. Log10-transformed breadth and depth values were compared by one-way ANOVA with Sidak's multiple comparisons tests. TCRdb took this table from immuneACCESS and kept in-frame rearrangements with V and J called. Such tables lack part of the clones; where checked against another copy, unresolved V genes explain under half of the gap, and the rest is unexplained. V and J calls and clone size are those listed in that table; D and trimming were worked out from the DNA. Within this sample are around 140,000 clones, with around nine tenths of them counted one time only. The ten largest clones take up about 5.5% of the sample.

The time point tag for this specimen amounts to: baseline before first vaccination. Vaccinee samples came from UK trials COV001 and COV002, including a single-blind randomized controlled phase 2/3 trial of AZD1222 (ChAdOx1 nCoV-19) in healthy adults. For TCRbeta chain sequencing, PBMC samples from trial participants were taken at day 0 and at day 28 after the second dose. The sample here was peripheral blood, taken on day 0 of AZD1222 vaccination. The V and J genes are TRBV28 and TRBJ1-2; the D gene remains uncertain. The source of this sequence is an adult in good health. The nucleotide sequence reads as follows: TGTGCCAGCAGTACACGAACCTATGGCTACACCTTC. The resulting protein is CASSTRTYGYTF.